This note documents a single T cell receptor beta chain sequence. This record belongs to a study of blood T cell repertoires in COVID-19. In the source study's methods: Amplification with reference gene primers provided the estimates of nucleated cell counts. Produced via immunoSEQ multiplex PCR; TCRdb's table is partial and in-frame only. Clonal size and the V and J genes are those of that table, whereas D and trimming came from the DNA. The sample lists fewer than 300,000 clones; 88% were seen once. The CDR3 runs to 12 residues. Germline V gives CDR1 SQVTM, CDR2 ANQGSEA. J was trimmed by 9 bases and V by 5 bases; bases with no gene match: 6.

The J gene is TRBJ1-5, the V gene TRBV29-1; 8 bases fit TRBD1. Specimen: peripheral blood. The source of this sequence is a man between 18 and 29 years old with active or convalescent COVID-19. CDR3 in DNA: TGCAGCGTTCAGGGGGCCGCGGGGCCCCAGCATTTT. Amino acids: CSVQGAAGPQHF.